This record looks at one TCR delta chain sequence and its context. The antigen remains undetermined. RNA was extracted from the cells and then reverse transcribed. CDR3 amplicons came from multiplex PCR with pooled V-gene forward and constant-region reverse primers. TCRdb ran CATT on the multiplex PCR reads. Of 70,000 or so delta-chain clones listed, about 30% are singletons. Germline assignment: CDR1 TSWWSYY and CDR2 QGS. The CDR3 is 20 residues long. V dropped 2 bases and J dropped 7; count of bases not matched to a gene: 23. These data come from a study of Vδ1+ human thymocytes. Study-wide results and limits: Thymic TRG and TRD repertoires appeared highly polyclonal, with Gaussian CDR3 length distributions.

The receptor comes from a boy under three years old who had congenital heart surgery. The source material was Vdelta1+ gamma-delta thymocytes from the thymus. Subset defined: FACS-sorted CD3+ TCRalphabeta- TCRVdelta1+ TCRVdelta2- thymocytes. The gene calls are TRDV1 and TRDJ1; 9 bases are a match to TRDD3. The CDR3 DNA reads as TGTGCTCTTGGGGAAGTCCTTCCTCCCCTACTGGGGGACGCGATGGGTAAACTCATCTTT. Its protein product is CALGEVLPPLLGDAMGKLIF.